This section outlines one T cell receptor beta chain sequence together with its context. In the original processing: Nucleated cell number was recorded as an estimate derived from reference gene primer amplification. Profiling relied on immunoSEQ multiplex PCR, and the TCRdb table lists in-frame clones only, not all of them. The V and J calls and clone size are taken from that table; D and trimming were inferred from the DNA. Of under 85,000 clones in the sample, more than 85% are singletons; the top ten hold approximately 13%. J was trimmed by 8 bases and V by 6 bases; bases with no gene match: 7. The CDR3 covers 13 residues. CDR1 MNHEY and CDR2 SMNVEV come from the germline V gene (reference sequence). The data stem from a study of blood T cell repertoires in COVID-19. Turning to the study itself: Spain, Italy and the United States supplied samples that represented acute and convalescent COVID-19. The analysed material was cDNA or gDNA that came from T cells, B-cell-depleted T cells, or PBMCs.

The sequenced sample consisted of peripheral blood. The sequence was obtained from a man in his 70s with active or convalescent COVID-19. The V and J genes are TRBV27 and TRBJ2-4, with TRBD1 matching over 7 bases. CDR3 amino acids: CASRPTGVDIQYF. DNA for the CDR3: TGTGCCAGCAGACCCACAGGGGTGGACATTCAGTACTTC.